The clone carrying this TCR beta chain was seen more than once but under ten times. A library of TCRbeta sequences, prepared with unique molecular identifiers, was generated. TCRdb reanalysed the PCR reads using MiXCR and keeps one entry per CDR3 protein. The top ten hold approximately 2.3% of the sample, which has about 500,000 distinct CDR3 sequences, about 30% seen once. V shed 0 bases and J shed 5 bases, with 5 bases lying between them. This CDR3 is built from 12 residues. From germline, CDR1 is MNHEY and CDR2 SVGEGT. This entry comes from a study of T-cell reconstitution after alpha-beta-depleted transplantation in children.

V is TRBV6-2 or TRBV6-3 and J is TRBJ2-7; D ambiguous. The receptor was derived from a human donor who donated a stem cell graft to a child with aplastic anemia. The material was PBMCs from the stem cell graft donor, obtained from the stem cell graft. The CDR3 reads CASSYSSDEQYF. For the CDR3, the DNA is TGTGCCAGCAGTTACTCCTCGGACGAGCAGTACTTC.